The 16 T cell receptor beta chains below were found in one sample sequenced in a study of shared clonotypes between healthy human individuals. Clones were sequenced by immunoSEQ multiplex PCR, and TCRdb holds only the in-frame ones, with some missing. The sample includes millions of clones, roughly nine tenths of them seen just once. Material: naive CD4+ T cells sorted from blood. Subset here: CD45RA+ positively selected. The receptors originated from a man between 18 and 29 years old in good health.

V usage is TRBV21-1 and J usage is TRBJ1-3; the table's D call of TRBD1 was not tested on the DNA. TRBV21-1 is designated a pseudogene. This CDR3 has 16 amino acids. The CDR3 reads CASSELRPGGGNTIYF. The CDR3, as DNA: TGTGCCAGCAGCGAACTCAGGCCAGGGGGTGGAAACACCATATATTTT.

This rearrangement joins TRBV18 to TRBJ1-3, with 11 bases identical to TRBD1. The length of the CDR3 is 17 residues. The germline CDR1 and CDR2 sequences are KGHSH and LQKENI. The V gene end was trimmed by 3 bases and the J gene end by 3 bases; junction bases not matched to a gene: 7. This CDR3 is CASSPTGTGGSGNTIYF. CDR3 coding DNA: TGTGCCAGCTCACCTACAGGGACAGGGGGAAGTGGAAACACCATATATTTT.

The J gene is TRBJ1-2, the V gene TRBV5-1; D not certain. Looked up from germline, CDR1 is SGHRS and CDR2 is YFSETQ. The CDR3 is 15 amino acids. The V end was cut by 4 bases, the J end by 3 bases, with 16 bases between. CDR3 region: CASSLNSVGHYGYTF. Here the CDR3 DNA reads TGCGCCAGCAGCCTAAACAGCGTGGGTCACTATGGCTACACCTTC.

The V call is TRBV30, the J call TRBJ1-3; no clear D. Trimming took off 2 bases at V and 3 bases at J, with 8 bases between the two ends. The germline V gene encodes CDR1 GTSNPN and CDR2 SVGIG (reference sequence). The CDR3 sequence is 13 residues long. The CDR3, as DNA: TGTGCCTGGAGTTTAAACTATGGAAACACCATATATTTT. As protein: CAWSLNYGNTIYF. Using reference TRBV30 and TRBJ1-3 for the parts outside the CDR3, the full variable domain is SQTIHQWPATLVQPVGSPLSLECTVEGTSNPNLYWYRQAAGRGLQLLFYSVGIGQISSEVPQNLSASRPQDRQFILSSKKLLLSDSGFYLCAWSLNYGNTIYFGEGSWLTVV.

This clone was counted a few times. This chain joins TRBV5-1 and TRBJ1-6, with D possibly TRBD1 on 5 matching bases. Germline CDR1 reads SGHRS; CDR2 reads YFSETQ. CDR3 length: 15 residues. Trimming pared 0 bases from V and 9 bases from J, leaving 13 bases between. The CDR3 loop reads CASSLAAGQGSPLHF. CDR3 nucleotides: TGCGCCAGCAGCTTGGCGGCGGGTCAGGGTTCACCCCTCCACTTT.

The chain is built from TRBV7-2 and TRBJ2-5, with 8 bases aligning to TRBD1. The germline CDR1 and CDR2 sequences are SGHTA and FQGNSA. The CDR3 length is 16 residues. Trimming at V came to 6 bases and at J to 1 base, leaving 10 bases not matched to a gene. The CDR3 loop is CASRPTGGGFQETQYF. The CDR3 region has the DNA TGTGCCAGCAGGCCAACAGGGGGTGGGTTCCAAGAGACCCAGTACTTC.

The chain carries TRBV6-5 and TRBJ1-4; tentatively, D is TRBD1 (5 bases). This CDR3 has 15 residues. CDR1 is MNHEY and CDR2 is SVGAGI in the germline V gene. Trimming took off 6 bases at V and 7 bases at J, with 18 bases between the two ends. The DNA for the CDR3 is TGTGCCAGCAGGTCCGTAACTGCCGGGGGTGAAAAACTGTTTTTT. Translated, it gives CASRSVTAGGEKLFF.

This clone has just one count. The chain is built from TRBV7-2 and TRBJ1-3; D is unresolved. The CDR3 consists of 17 residues. Looked up from germline, CDR1 is SGHTA and CDR2 is FQGNSA. Deletions cut 4 bases from V and 0 bases from J, with 16 bases between. CDR3 DNA sequence: TGTGCCAGCAGCTCGTCCCCGGGTTACCGCTCTGGAAACACCATATATTTT. Protein sequence: CASSSSPGYRSGNTIYF.

This chain links TRBV5-4 with TRBJ2-1; D remains ambiguous. The length of the CDR3 is 14 residues. The germline gives CDR1 SGHNT, CDR2 YYREEE (reference sequence). V shed 1 base and J shed 7 bases, with 12 bases lying between them. In DNA form, the CDR3 reads TGTGCCAGCAGCTTGCCCTCACCTATGAATGAGCAGTTCTTC. Translated, it gives CASSLPSPMNEQFF. Drawing the rest from reference TRBV5-4 and TRBJ2-1, the complete variable domain is ETGVTQSPTHLIKTRGQQVTLRCSSQSGHNTVSWYQQALGQGPQFIFQYYREEENGRGNFPPRFSGLQFPNYSSELNVNALELDDSALYLCASSLPSPMNEQFFGPGTRLTVL.

The rearrangement uses TRBV28 and TRBJ2-7, with 9 bases identical to TRBD1. Germline CDR1 MDHEN, CDR2 SYDVKM. V shed 7 bases, J shed 4 bases, and the junction held 8 bases outside the gene matches. CDR3 size: 14 residues. CDR3 sequence: CASIPGQGDYEQYF. The CDR3 region has the DNA TGTGCCAGCATCCCGGGACAGGGAGATTACGAGCAGTACTTC.

The chain combines TRBV7-2 with TRBJ2-5; no definite D call. The J call is in doubt because the DNA end fits TRBJ2-7 better. This CDR3 region has 13 residues. The germline CDR1 and CDR2 sequences are SGHTA and FQGNSA. The CDR3 sequence is CASSAAPIGEQYF. CDR3 nucleotides: TGTGCCAGCAGCGCAGCGCCTATTGGCGAGCAGTACTTC.

This CDR3 reads CASRTTAGGLDEQFF. In nucleotides, the CDR3 is TGCGCCAGCAGAACCACAGCGGGAGGATTGGATGAGCAGTTCTTC. The chain carries TRBV5-1 and TRBJ2-1; 9 bases line up with TRBD2. J gave up 8 bases and V 5 bases, and 11 bases lay outside the gene matches. This CDR3 has 15 amino acids. Germline CDR1 reads SGHRS; CDR2 reads YFSETQ.

The chain carries TRBV19 and TRBJ2-3, with D maybe TRBD2 (5 bases). CDR1 and CDR2 (germline): LNHDA, SQIVND (reference sequence). Trimming shortened V by 5 bases and J by 1 base, and 16 bases separated the two germline ends. This CDR3 contains 16 residues. The CDR3 DNA follows: TGTGCCAGTAGTGTAGGACTGAGGGTTGGCACAGATACGCAGTATTTT. Its protein product is CASSVGLRVGTDTQYF.

The chain is built from TRBV9 and TRBJ2-2; possible D gene TRBD2, 6 bases. Germline assignment: CDR1 SGDLS and CDR2 YYNGEE. V dropped 4 bases and J dropped 4 bases, with 14 bases sitting between them. The length of the CDR3 is 15 residues. In DNA, the CDR3 is TGTGCCAGCAGCTTAGGGGTAGCGGCCACCGGGGAGCTGTTTTTT. Residues: CASSLGVAATGELFF.

As concerns this clone: Other DNA sequences in this specimen translate into the identical CDR3. This sequence joins TRBV6-1 and TRBJ1-5; no firm D call. The germline V and J ends were trimmed by 2 bases and 4 bases, with 9 bases remaining between them. The CDR3 is made up of 14 amino acids. CDR1 is MNHNS, CDR2 SASEGT, per germline. This CDR3 is CASSEQEGNQPQHF. In nucleotides, the CDR3 is TGTGCCAGCAGTGAACAGGAGGGAAATCAGCCCCAGCATTTT.

V gene TRBV5-1 combines with J gene TRBJ2-5; a weak D match, TRBD1 (5 bases). This CDR3 has 16 amino acids. Between the trimmed V and J ends, which lost 3 bases and 1 base, there was a span of 16 bases. Germline V gene data show CDR1 as SGHRS and CDR2 as YFSETQ. DNA for the CDR3: TGCGCCAGCAGCTCGGGTGGGGCGAACCTCCAAGAGACCCAGTACTTC. It specifies CASSSGGANLQETQYF.